This T cell receptor beta chain is from a study of radiotherapy plus CTLA-4 blockade in lung cancer. This clone was observed a single time. Some clones are missing from TCRdb's copy, which holds only in-frame ones; the method was immunoSEQ multiplex PCR. The data hold 20,000 to 30,000 clones, with 60% to 85% observed a single time. CDR1 and CDR2 from the germline V gene are SGHKS and YYEKEE (reference sequence). This CDR3 is 16 amino acids long. V shed 4 bases and J shed 0 bases, with 14 bases lying between them. Material: peripheral blood, obtained from a patient treated with radiotherapy plus ipilimumab. The rearrangement uses TRBV5-5 and TRBJ1-5; weak D call: TRBD1 (6 bases). The clonotype was recovered from a human donor with non-small cell lung cancer that progressed on radiotherapy plus ipilimumab. CDR3 sequence: CASSQGTPYSNQPQHF. DNA for the CDR3: TGTGCCAGCAGCCAGGGGACCCCCTATAGCAATCAGCCCCAGCATTTT.